A single sample gave rise to the 21 T cell receptor beta chains below, sequenced in a study of response to subunit inactivated influenza vaccine. TCRdb processed the RT-PCR reads anew with MiXCR; each CDR3 protein has one entry. In the table there are about 170,000 distinct CDR3 sequences, around 10% of which are singletons. Sample: CD8+ T cells sorted from PBMCs, taken less than 30 months after vaccination. The receptors shown here come from a man between 45 and 75 years old who received an inactivated influenza vaccine.

The CDR3 DNA reads as TGTGCCAGCAGCCAAGTAGTTAGCGGGGGCTACAATGAGCAGTTCTTC. Translating gives CASSQVVSGGYNEQFF. The chain recombines TRBV3-1 with TRBJ2-1; 9 bases fit TRBD2. Per germline, CDR1 LGHDT and CDR2 YNNKEL (reference sequence). J was trimmed by 3 bases and V by 1 base; bases with no gene match: 4. The CDR3 contains 16 residues.

This clonotype appeared a few times. The rearrangement links TRBV6-5 to TRBJ2-1, with TRBD2 matching over 9 bases. The germline CDR1 and CDR2 sequences are MNHEY and SVGAGI. J lost 6 bases, V lost 2 bases, and 8 bases had no gene match. CDR3 length: 16 residues. The chain's CDR3 is CASSYTSGGGANEQFF. In DNA form, the CDR3 reads TGTGCCAGCAGTTACACCTCTGGCGGGGGGGCCAATGAGCAGTTCTTC.

This clonotype was observed at least ten times. The chain has TRBV20-1 and TRBJ2-3; 7 bases map to TRBD1. The CDR3 has 15 amino acids. Germline V gives CDR1 DFQATT, CDR2 SNEGSKA (reference sequence). With V trimmed by 5 bases and J by 6 bases, 14 bases remained unmatched. The CDR3 sequence is CSAPSQEGQLDTQYF. The CDR3 DNA is TGCAGTGCTCCCTCCCAAGAGGGACAGCTCGATACGCAGTATTTT.

In its sample, this clonotype was seen a few times. The J gene is TRBJ2-1, the V gene TRBV11-2, with TRBD2 matching 9 bases. V was pared by 0 bases and J by 0 bases, with 15 bases of the junction left unmatched. Germline V lookup: CDR1 SGHAT, CDR2 FQNNGV. The CDR3 totals 21 residues. CDR3 protein: CASSLEIIGSLAGHSYNEQFF. The CDR3 DNA is TGTGCCAGCAGCTTAGAAATCATAGGTTCTCTAGCGGGGCACTCCTACAATGAGCAGTTCTTC.

The chain carries TRBV12-3 or TRBV12-4 and TRBJ1-1; TRBD1 matches at 9 bases. The length of the CDR3 is 15 residues. V lost 8 bases, J lost 0 bases, and 7 bases stayed unmatched. Here the CDR3 reads CASQEDRGMNTEAFF. The CDR3 nucleotides read TGTGCCAGCCAAGAGGACAGGGGAATGAACACTGAAGCTTTCTTT.

The J gene is TRBJ1-5, the V gene TRBV9; D unclear. The CDR3 has 13 amino acids. Germline CDR1 and CDR2: SGDLS and YYNGEE. The V and J ends lost 2 bases and 12 bases respectively, with 15 bases between them. Here the CDR3 reads CASSVKAPGFQHF. The DNA of the CDR3 is TGTGCCAGCAGCGTCAAAGCTCCCGGGTTCCAGCATTTT.

This clonotype appeared a few times. The rearrangement joins TRBV28 to TRBJ2-5, with 11 positions matching TRBD1. CDR3 length: 15 amino acids. The germline gives CDR1 MDHEN, CDR2 SYDVKM. The V segment lost 5 bases and the J segment 4 bases; nucleotides outside the gene matches: 6. CDR3 loop: CASSNPGQGGETQYF. The CDR3 DNA sequence: TGTGCCAGCAGTAATCCGGGACAGGGGGGAGAGACCCAGTACTTC.

The chain is built from TRBV20-1 and TRBJ2-2; the D gene could be TRBD1 or TRBD2 (5 bases each). Germline-derived CDR1 and CDR2 are DFQATT and SNEGSKA (reference sequence). Trimming cost V 0 bases and J 0 bases, with 8 bases left between them. The CDR3 consists of 15 residues. This CDR3 reads CSARDGTTNTGELFF. The CDR3 DNA reads as TGCAGTGCTAGAGATGGGACCACGAACACCGGGGAGCTGTTTTTT.

This clonotype was seen a handful of times. V and J are TRBV11-2 and TRBJ2-2; TRBD2 might be the D (5 bases). This CDR3 has 16 amino acids. Trimming left V 1 base short and J 4 bases short, with 13 bases between. Germline V lookup: CDR1 SGHAT, CDR2 FQNNGV. CDR3 in amino acids: CASSLVTTGGTGELFF. In nucleotides, the CDR3 is TGTGCCAGCAGCTTAGTTACAACCGGAGGCACCGGGGAGCTGTTTTTT.

This clonotype was detected a few times. This chain joins TRBV14 and TRBJ2-1; 10 bases are a match to TRBD2. The CDR3 has 15 residues. V shed 5 bases and J 5 bases; nucleotides not matched to a gene: 6. Germline values: CDR1 SGHDN, CDR2 FVKESK. The CDR3 loop reads CASSVGTSANNEQFF. CDR3 nucleotide sequence: TGTGCCAGCAGCGTTGGGACTAGCGCTAACAATGAGCAGTTCTTC.

The chain links TRBV7-9 to TRBJ1-5, with D perhaps matching TRBD1 (6 bases). Germline CDR1 is SEHNR and CDR2 is FQNEAQ (reference sequence). The CDR3 runs to 14 residues. The V and J ends lost 8 bases and 3 bases respectively, with 14 bases between them. CDR3 nucleotide sequence: TGTGCCAGCGCCATAGGGGGATACAATCAGCCCCAGCATTTT. Translated: CASAIGGYNQPQHF.

In this sample, this clonotype turned up a few times. The chain couples TRBV2 to TRBJ2-2; possible D gene TRBD1, 5 bases. Trimming pared 7 bases from V and 8 bases from J, leaving 8 bases between. The germline gives CDR1 SNHLY, CDR2 FYNNEI. The CDR3 runs to 11 residues. The CDR3 DNA reads TGTGCCAGCATGCAGGGAGGGGAGCTGTTTTTT. This sequence encodes CASMQGGELFF.

At least ten counts were recorded for this clonotype. The chain employs TRBV20-1 and TRBJ2-1, with D perhaps TRBD1 or TRBD2 (5 bases each). CDR3 length: 16 amino acids. The ends were cut back, 1 base at V and 5 bases at J, with 18 bases in the middle. CDR1 and CDR2 from the germline V gene are DFQATT and SNEGSKA (reference sequence). The DNA for the CDR3 is TGCAGTGCTAGAGGTCGTCGGATGGGGGTGAACAATGAGCAGTTCTTC. This encodes CSARGRRMGVNNEQFF.

This clonotype has a handful of counts. The V gene is TRBV4-3, the J gene TRBJ2-2; D is ambiguous. V gave up 0 bases and J gave up 0 bases, with 14 bases separating them. Germline CDR1 is LGHNA and CDR2 is YSLEER. This CDR3 contains 18 residues. DNA of the CDR3: TGCGCCAGCAGCCAAGATCTTCTTCGGGCCGCGAACACCGGGGAGCTGTTTTTT. It specifies CASSQDLLRAANTGELFF.

This clonotype has just a few counts. This rearrangement joins TRBV15 to TRBJ2-5; D possibly matches TRBD1 or TRBD2 (5 bases each). Trimming took off 5 bases at V and 2 bases at J, with 18 bases between the two ends. Germline-derived CDR1 and CDR2 are LNHNV and YYDKDF (reference sequence). The CDR3 extends over 16 amino acids. CDR3 in amino acids: CATSQDRDALQETQYF. The DNA for the CDR3 is TGTGCCACCAGCCAAGACCGGGACGCATTGCAAGAGACCCAGTACTTC.

The chain carries TRBV6-5 and TRBJ2-7, with 8 nucleotides matching TRBD1. V shed 2 bases and J 5 bases; nucleotides not matched to a gene: 5. Germline V gene data show CDR1 as MNHEY and CDR2 as SVGAGI. This CDR3 has 14 residues. The CDR3 here is CASSYGQGADEQYF. The CDR3 DNA is TGTGCCAGCAGTTACGGTCAGGGGGCTGACGAGCAGTACTTC.

The V and J genes are TRBV27 and TRBJ2-7, with 7 bases identical to TRBD2. This CDR3 comprises 16 residues. Germline V lookup: CDR1 MNHEY, CDR2 SMNVEV (reference sequence). V lost 5 bases, J lost 3 bases, and 13 bases stayed unmatched. The CDR3 DNA reads as TGTGCCAGCAGTCCAACCGTCGGGCTAGCGGTCTACGAGCAGTACTTC. Translation gives CASSPTVGLAVYEQYF.

This clonotype appeared many times. The chain combines TRBV20-1 with TRBJ2-7, with 10 nucleotides matching TRBD2. This CDR3 spans 17 amino acids. With V trimmed by 0 bases and J by 3 bases, 11 bases remained unmatched. Germline V gives CDR1 DFQATT, CDR2 SNEGSKA (reference sequence). The CDR3 DNA reads as TGCAGTGCTAGAGAAGACGGGCCAGCGGGAGGGAGCTACGAGCAGTACTTC. This gives the protein CSAREDGPAGGSYEQYF.

This clonotype showed up just a few times. V is TRBV12-3 or TRBV12-4 and J is TRBJ2-2; D unclear. Trimming pared 5 bases from V and 1 base from J, leaving 11 bases between. CDR3 length: 15 residues. DNA of the CDR3: TGTGCCAGCAGTATGACTGGAGAGAACACCGGGGAGCTGTTTTTT. This gives the protein CASSMTGENTGELFF.

This chain connects TRBV15 to TRBJ2-7; D gene uncertain. Between the trimmed V and J ends, which lost 0 bases and 7 bases, there was a span of 13 bases. This CDR3 has 14 amino acids. In germline, CDR1 is LNHNV, CDR2 YYDKDF (reference sequence). The CDR3 spells CATSRDQPRGEQYF. The DNA of the CDR3 is TGTGCCACCAGCAGAGATCAGCCCCGAGGAGAGCAGTACTTC.

This clonotype has only a few counts. The chain links TRBV14 to TRBJ2-2; 7 nucleotides match TRBD2. The trim removed 0 bases at V and 0 bases at J, leaving 10 bases unmatched. CDR3 length: 19 amino acids. Germline V gene sequence: CDR1 SGHDN, CDR2 FVKESK. The DNA for the CDR3 is TGTGCCAGCAGCCAAGAGTGGTGGGACTACGGCCCGAACACCGGGGAGCTGTTTTTT. This codes for CASSQEWWDYGPNTGELFF. Combining the CDR3 with reference TRBV14 and TRBJ2-2 gives the whole variable domain EAGVTQFPSHSVIEKGQTVTLRCDPISGHDNLYWYRRVMGKEIKFLLHFVKESKQDESGMPNNRFLAERTGGTYSTLKVQPAELEDSGVYFCASSQEWWDYGPNTGELFFGEGSRLTVL.